A selection of T cell receptor beta chains follows, all from one sample in a study of cytomegalovirus exposure and HLA in healthy donors. Some clones are missing from TCRdb's copy, which holds only in-frame ones; the method was immunoSEQ multiplex PCR. The sample has around 150,000 clones; 76% are singletons. The sequenced material came from PBMCs. The receptors come from a man aged 35 to 55 in good health and CMV-seronegative. Both conserved end residues are part of each CDR3. The order of the fields is D gene, J gene, CDR3 length, V gene, CDR3 DNA, CDR3 protein. A D gene is named only where the DNA matches it firmly.

>NA|TRBJ2-3|15|TRBV7-2
TGTGCCAGCAGATTAGGAGGGGGACGCACAGATACGCAGTATTTT
CASRLGGGRTDTQYF
>TRBD2|TRBJ2-6|17|TRBV7-3
TGTGCCAGCAGCTTAACTAGCGGGAGTTCTGGGGCCAACGTCCTGACTTTC
CASSLTSGSSGANVLTF
>TRBD1|TRBJ2-3|13|TRBV7-3
TGTGCCAGCAGCCCACCGGGACAGGGGTCGCAGTATTTT
CASSPPGQGSQYF
>TRBD1|TRBJ2-7|14|TRBV5-4
TGTGCCAGCAGTTACAACCGGGACAGCGGCGAGCAGTACTTC
CASSYNRDSGEQYF
>TRBD2|TRBJ2-7|15|TRBV7-9
TGTGCCAGCAGCTTAGTACTAGCGGGAGGGCCGCAACAGTACTTC
CASSLVLAGGPQQYF
>TRBD2|TRBJ2-2|16|TRBV30
TGTGCCTGGAGTTATCTAGCGGGGGGAGGCACCGGGGAGCTGTTTTTT
CAWSYLAGGGTGELFF
>NA|TRBJ2-5|12|TRBV5-1
TGCGCCAGCAGCTTGGGCAGGGAGACCCAGTACTTC
CASSLGRETQYF
>TRBD2|TRBJ2-3|18|TRBV7-2
TGTGCCAGCAGCCCCAGGGGACCGGGTGGCGGGGGGGCGGATACGCAGTATTTT
CASSPRGPGGGGADTQYF
>NA|TRBJ1-2|14|TRBV19
TGTGCCAGTAGTATCGGTCCAGGGGAATATGGCTACACCTTC
CASSIGPGEYGYTF
>NA|TRBJ1-3|14|TRBV30
TGTGCCTGGAGAGGGGGGGGAGGTGGAAACACCATATATTTT
CAWRGGGGGNTIYF
>NA|TRBJ2-7|17|TRBV23-1
TGCGCCAGCAGTCATCCGCAGGTTGTTAACATAGCCTACGAGCAGTACTTC
CASSHPQVVNIAYEQYF
>TRBD1|TRBJ1-1|13|TRBV6-1
TGTGCCAGCAGCCCACAGGGGGGCACTGAAGCTTTCTTT
CASSPQGGTEAFF
>NA|TRBJ1-6|15|TRBV18
TGTGCCAGCTCCCGCGGGTTACGGGAAAATTCACCCCTCCACTTT
CASSRGLRENSPLHF
>NA|TRBJ2-3|12|TRBV23-1
TGCGCCAGCAGTCCTGGAGGGGATACGCAGTATTTT
CASSPGGDTQYF
>TRBD2|TRBJ2-3|15|TRBV6-6
TGTGCCAGCAGTGGTACTAGCGGGAACACAGATACGCAGTATTTT
CASSGTSGNTDTQYF
>NA|TRBJ2-7|13|TRBV7-3
TGTGCCAGCGGGGTAGGGGGTTCCTACGAGCAGTACTTC
CASGVGGSYEQYF
>TRBD1|TRBJ1-2|13|TRBV27
TGTGCCAGCAGTCTACAGGGGAACTATGGCTACACCTTC
CASSLQGNYGYTF